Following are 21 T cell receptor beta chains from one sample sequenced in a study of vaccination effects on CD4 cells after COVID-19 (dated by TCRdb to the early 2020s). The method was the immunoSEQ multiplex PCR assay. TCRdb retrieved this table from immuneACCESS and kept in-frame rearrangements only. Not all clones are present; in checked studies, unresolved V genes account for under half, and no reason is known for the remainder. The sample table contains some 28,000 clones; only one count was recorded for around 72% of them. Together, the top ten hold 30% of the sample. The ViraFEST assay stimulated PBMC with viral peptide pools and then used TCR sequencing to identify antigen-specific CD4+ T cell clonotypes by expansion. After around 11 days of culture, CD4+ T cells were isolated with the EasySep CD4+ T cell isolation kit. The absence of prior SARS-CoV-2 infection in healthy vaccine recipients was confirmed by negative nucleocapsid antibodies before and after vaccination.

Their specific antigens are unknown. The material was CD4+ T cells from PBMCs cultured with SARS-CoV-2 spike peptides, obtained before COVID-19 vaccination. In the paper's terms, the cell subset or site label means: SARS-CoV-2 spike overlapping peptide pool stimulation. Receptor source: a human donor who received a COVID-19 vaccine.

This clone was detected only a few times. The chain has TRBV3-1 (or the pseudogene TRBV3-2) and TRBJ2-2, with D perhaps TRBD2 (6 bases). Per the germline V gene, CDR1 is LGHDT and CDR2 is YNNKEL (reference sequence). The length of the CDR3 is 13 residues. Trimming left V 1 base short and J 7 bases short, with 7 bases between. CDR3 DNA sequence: TGTGCCAGCAGCCAAGTGGAGGGCGGGGAGCTGTTTTTT. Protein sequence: CASSQVEGGELFF.

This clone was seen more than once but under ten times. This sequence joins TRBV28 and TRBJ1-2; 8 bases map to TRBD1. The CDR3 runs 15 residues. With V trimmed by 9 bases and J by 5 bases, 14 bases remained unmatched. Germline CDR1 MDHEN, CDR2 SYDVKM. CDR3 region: CASWTGLGFSYGYTF. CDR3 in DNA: TGTGCCAGTTGGACAGGGCTCGGATTTTCATATGGCTACACCTTC.

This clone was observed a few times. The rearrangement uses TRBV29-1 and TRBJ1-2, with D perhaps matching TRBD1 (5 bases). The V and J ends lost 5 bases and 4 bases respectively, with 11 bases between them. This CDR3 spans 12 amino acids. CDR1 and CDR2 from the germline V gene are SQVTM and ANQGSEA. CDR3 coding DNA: TGCAGCGTTCAGGGACTGCGCTATGGCTACACCTTC. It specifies CSVQGLRYGYTF.

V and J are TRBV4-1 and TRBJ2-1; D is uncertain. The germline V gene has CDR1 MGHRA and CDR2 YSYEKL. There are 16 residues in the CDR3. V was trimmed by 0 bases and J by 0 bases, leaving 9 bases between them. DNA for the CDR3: TGCGCCAGCAGCCAAGAATCCAGAAGCTCCTACAATGAGCAGTTCTTC. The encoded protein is CASSQESRSSYNEQFF.

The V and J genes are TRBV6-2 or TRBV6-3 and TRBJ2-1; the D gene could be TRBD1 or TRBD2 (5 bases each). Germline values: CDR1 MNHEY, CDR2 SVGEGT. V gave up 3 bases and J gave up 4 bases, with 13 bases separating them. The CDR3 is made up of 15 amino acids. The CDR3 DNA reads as TGTGCCAGCAGTTATGGGACCTCGACTTACAATGAGCAGTTCTTC. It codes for CASSYGTSTYNEQFF.

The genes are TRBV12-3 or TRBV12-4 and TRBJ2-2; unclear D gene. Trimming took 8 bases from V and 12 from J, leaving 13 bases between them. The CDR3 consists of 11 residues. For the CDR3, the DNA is TGTGCCAGCGGGTGGCAGACTCAGCTGTTTTTT. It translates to CASGWQTQLFF.

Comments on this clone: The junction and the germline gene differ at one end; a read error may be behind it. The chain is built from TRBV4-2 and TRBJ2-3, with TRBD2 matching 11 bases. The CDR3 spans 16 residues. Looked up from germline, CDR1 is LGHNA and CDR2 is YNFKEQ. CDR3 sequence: CASTQGTSGGADTQYF. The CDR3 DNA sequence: TGTGCCAGCACCCAAGGAACTAGCGGGGGAGCAGATACGCAGTATTTT.

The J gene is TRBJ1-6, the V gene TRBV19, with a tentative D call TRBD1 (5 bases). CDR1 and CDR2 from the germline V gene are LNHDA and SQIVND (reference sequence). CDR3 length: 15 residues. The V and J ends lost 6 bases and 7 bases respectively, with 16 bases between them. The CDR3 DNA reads TGTGCCAGTAGCCCTTCGGGAGGGGCGAATTCACCCCTCCACTTT. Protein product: CASSPSGGANSPLHF.

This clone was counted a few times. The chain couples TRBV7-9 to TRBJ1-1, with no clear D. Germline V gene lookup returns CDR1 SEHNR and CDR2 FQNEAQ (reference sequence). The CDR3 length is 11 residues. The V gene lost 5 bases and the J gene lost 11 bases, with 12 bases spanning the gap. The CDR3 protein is CASSLGFGAFF. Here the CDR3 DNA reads TGTGCCAGCAGCCTCGGATTCGGCGCTTTCTTT.

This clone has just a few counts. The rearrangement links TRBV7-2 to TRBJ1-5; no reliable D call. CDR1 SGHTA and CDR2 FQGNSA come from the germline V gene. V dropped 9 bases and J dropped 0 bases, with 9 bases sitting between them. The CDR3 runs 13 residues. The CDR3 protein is CASTSDSNQPQHF. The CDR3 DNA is TGTGCCAGTACGTCAGATAGCAATCAGCCCCAGCATTTT.

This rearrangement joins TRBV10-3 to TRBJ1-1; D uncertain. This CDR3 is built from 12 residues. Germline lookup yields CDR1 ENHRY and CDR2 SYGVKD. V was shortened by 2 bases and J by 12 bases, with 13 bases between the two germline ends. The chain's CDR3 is CAISEGGRASFF. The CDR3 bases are TGTGCCATCAGTGAGGGTGGGAGGGCATCTTTCTTT.

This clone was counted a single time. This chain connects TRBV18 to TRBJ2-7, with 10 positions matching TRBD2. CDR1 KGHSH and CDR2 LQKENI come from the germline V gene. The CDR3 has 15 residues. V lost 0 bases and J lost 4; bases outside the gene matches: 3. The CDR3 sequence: CASSPPQRGGYEQYF. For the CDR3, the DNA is TGTGCCAGCTCACCACCGCAGCGGGGGGGTTACGAGCAGTACTTC.

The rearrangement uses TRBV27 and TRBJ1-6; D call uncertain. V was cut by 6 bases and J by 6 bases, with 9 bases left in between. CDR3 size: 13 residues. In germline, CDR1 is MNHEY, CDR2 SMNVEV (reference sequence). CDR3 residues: CASSQSRNSPLHF. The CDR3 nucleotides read TGTGCCAGCAGCCAGTCGCGTAATTCACCCCTCCACTTT.

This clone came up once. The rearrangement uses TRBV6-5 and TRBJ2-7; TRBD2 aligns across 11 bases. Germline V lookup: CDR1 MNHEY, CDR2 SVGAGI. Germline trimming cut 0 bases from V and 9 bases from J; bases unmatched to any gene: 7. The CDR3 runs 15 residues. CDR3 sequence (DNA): TGTGCCAGCAGTTACTCGCAACTAGCGGGGGCGAGGCAGTACTTC. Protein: CASSYSQLAGARQYF.

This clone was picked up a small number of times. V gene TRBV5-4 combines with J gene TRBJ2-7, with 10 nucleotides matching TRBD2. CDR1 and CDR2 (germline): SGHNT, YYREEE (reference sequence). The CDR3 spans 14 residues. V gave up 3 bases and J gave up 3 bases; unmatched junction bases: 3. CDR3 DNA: TGTGCCAGCAGCTCCAGGACTAGCGGCTACGAGCAGTACTTC. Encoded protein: CASSSRTSGYEQYF.

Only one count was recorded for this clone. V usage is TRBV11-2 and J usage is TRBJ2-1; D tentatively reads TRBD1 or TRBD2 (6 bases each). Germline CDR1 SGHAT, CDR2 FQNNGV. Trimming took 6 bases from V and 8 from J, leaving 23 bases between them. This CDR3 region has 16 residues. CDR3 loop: CASSFTEGGLGHEQFF. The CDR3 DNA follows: TGTGCCAGCAGTTTCACCGAGGGGGGCCTTGGGCATGAGCAGTTCTTC.

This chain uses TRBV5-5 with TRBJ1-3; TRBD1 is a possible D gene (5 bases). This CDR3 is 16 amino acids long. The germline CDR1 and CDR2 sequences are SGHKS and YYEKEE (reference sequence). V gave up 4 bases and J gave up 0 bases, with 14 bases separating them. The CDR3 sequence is CASSVGHSSSGNTIYF. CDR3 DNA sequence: TGTGCCAGCAGCGTCGGACATTCGAGCTCTGGAAACACCATATATTTT.

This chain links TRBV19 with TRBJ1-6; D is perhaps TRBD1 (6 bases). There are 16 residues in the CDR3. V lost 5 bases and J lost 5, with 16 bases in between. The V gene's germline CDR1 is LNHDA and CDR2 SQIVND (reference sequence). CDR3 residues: CASSPRGLTDNSPLHF. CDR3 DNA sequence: TGTGCCAGTAGTCCAAGGGGGTTGACCGATAATTCACCCCTCCACTTT.

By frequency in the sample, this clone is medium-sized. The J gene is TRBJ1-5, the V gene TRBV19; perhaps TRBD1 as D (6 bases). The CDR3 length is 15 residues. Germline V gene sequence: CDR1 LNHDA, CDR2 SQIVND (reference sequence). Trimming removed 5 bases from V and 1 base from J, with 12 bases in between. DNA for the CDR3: TGTGCCAGTAGTCCCCCGGGGGCAAGCAATCAGCCCCAGCATTTT. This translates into CASSPPGASNQPQHF.

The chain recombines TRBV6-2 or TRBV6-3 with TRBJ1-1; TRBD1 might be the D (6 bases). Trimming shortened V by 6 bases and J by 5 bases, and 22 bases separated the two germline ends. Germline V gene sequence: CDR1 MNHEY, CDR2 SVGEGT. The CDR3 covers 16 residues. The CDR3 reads CASSDRGPTGDTEAFF. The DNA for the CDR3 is TGTGCCAGCAGCGACCGCGGCCCGACAGGAGATACTGAAGCTTTCTTT.

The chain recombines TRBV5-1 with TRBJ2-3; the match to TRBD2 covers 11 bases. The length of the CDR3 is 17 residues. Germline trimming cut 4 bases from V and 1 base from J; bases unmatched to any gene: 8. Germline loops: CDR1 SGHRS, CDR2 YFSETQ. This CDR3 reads CASSPRPTSGGTDTQYF. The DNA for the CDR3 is TGCGCCAGCAGCCCCCGGCCGACTAGCGGGGGCACAGATACGCAGTATTTT.